This T cell receptor beta chain emerged from a study of T-cell memory formation after mild COVID-19. The CDR3 extends over 11 amino acids. CDR1 is SGHTA, CDR2 FQGNSA, per germline. The V gene lost 6 bases and the J gene lost 11 bases, with 13 bases spanning the gap. One entry per CDR3 protein, called by TCRdb with MiXCR from the 5' RACE reads. The table records hundreds of thousands of distinct CDR3 sequences, 15% to 20% of them present only once. The chain joins TRBV7-2 to TRBJ1-1, with D possibly matching TRBD1 (5 bases). This clonotype was obtained from a man aged 18 to 35 who had mild COVID-19 (a few samples of this study predate the infection). Cell type and time point are not known. The source material was PBMCs or a T cell subset sorted from them (not recorded which). The CDR3 DNA reads as TGTGCCAGCAGTTCCAGGGCGGTCGCTTTCTTT. Encoded protein: CASSSRAVAFF.